A selection of T cell receptor beta chains follows, all from one sample in a study of blood T cell repertoires in COVID-19. TCRdb's copy holds only in-frame clones and misses some; the assay was immunoSEQ multiplex PCR. The sample consists of about 300,000 clones, 86% of them appearing once. Input material: PBMCs or T cells enriched from blood (not recorded which). The receptors were sampled from a man aged 30-40 years who had recovered from COVID-19. CDR3s include the opening cysteine and the closing phenylalanine or tryptophan. Fields, in order: CDR3 DNA, CDR3 protein, J gene, V gene, D gene, clone size. A D gene is named only where the DNA matches it firmly. Clone sizes are given selectively: once, few, many, or a class where the clone is expanded.

TGTGCCAGCAGCGACAGGGAACAGCCCCAGCATTTT	CASSDREQPQHF	TRBJ1-5	TRBV5-4	TRBD1	-
TGTGCCAGCAGCTACACCGGGACAGGGACCTACGAGCAGTACTTC	CASSYTGTGTYEQYF	TRBJ2-7	TRBV7-2	TRBD1	once
TGTGCCACCAGCAGAGATTCAGGGGGAGATCAGCCCCAGCATTTT	CATSRDSGGDQPQHF	TRBJ1-5	TRBV15	TRBD1	-
TGTGCCAGCAGCCCCAGGGAGGCCGGGGAGCTGTTTTTT	CASSPREAGELFF	TRBJ2-2	TRBV6-2/TRBV6-3	-	-
TGTGCCAGCAGTTACCCAGACAGAAAAGGCCACGATGAGCAGTTCTTC	CASSYPDRKGHDEQFF	TRBJ2-1	TRBV6-5	-	-
TGTGCCAGCAGTTTATCAGGGGGGGCAAGGGCTCGCGAGCAGTACTTC	CASSLSGGARAREQYF	TRBJ2-7	TRBV27	-	-
TGTGCCAGCAGCCTACGAGCGGGGGGAGGTCAGCCCCAGCATTTT	CASSLRAGGGQPQHF	TRBJ1-5	TRBV6-4	-	-
TGTGCCAGCACCGAGCTGATAGCCGGGGAGCTGTTTTTT	CASTELIAGELFF	TRBJ2-2	TRBV6-5	-	-
TGTGCCAGCAGCCCCATCCAGGGGACGCAAGAAGCTTTCTTT	CASSPIQGTQEAFF	TRBJ1-1	TRBV28	-	-
TGCGCCAGCAGAGCAGCCGACAGGGCGAACTATGGCTACACCTTC	CASRAADRANYGYTF	TRBJ1-2	TRBV5-1	TRBD1	-
TGTGCCAGCAGTCCGAGCGGGGCAGGTATCTATGGCTACACCTTC	CASSPSGAGIYGYTF	TRBJ1-2	TRBV28	-	-
TGTGCCAGCAGCTTAGATTTACCCGGTAACTATGGCTACACCTTC	CASSLDLPGNYGYTF	TRBJ1-2	TRBV11-2	-	-
TGTGCCAGCAGTGAAAGGCTGGGACAGGGCTATTCCTACGAGCAGTACTTC	CASSERLGQGYSYEQYF	TRBJ2-7	TRBV6-1	TRBD1	-
TGCGCCAGCAGCCAAGTCTCAGGGAGGGCCACTGAAGCTTTCTTT	CASSQVSGRATEAFF	TRBJ1-1	TRBV4-1	-	-
TGTGCCAGCAGCCGGTTACAGGGGGCCGGCTACGAGCAGTACTTC	CASSRLQGAGYEQYF	TRBJ2-7	TRBV4-2	TRBD1	-
TGTGCCAGCAGTTCTCGCTCGGAGGCTTCCGATCAGTACTTC	CASSSRSEASDQYF	TRBJ2-4	TRBV28	-	-
TGTGCCAGCAGTTTGCTCGGTGAGCAGTTCTTC	CASSLLGEQFF	TRBJ2-1	TRBV27	-	many
TGTGCCAGCAGGGGACTAGCGAACACCGGGGAGCTGTTTTTT	CASRGLANTGELFF	TRBJ2-2	TRBV9	TRBD2	once
TGTGCCAGTAAATTTGACAGGGGGCTGGGGACCGGGGAGCTGTTTTTT	CASKFDRGLGTGELFF	TRBJ2-2	TRBV19	TRBD1	-
TGTGCCAGCAGCTTAGTCCCCCTCCCCCCACGCAGCGGGGACACTGAAGCTTTCTTT	CASSLVPLPPRSGDTEAFF	TRBJ1-1	TRBV7-8	-	-
TGCGCCAGCAGCAAGGACAGCACGAATGAAAAACTGTTTTTT	CASSKDSTNEKLFF	TRBJ1-4	TRBV5-1	-	-
TGTGCCAGCAGCCCAGGGTTCCAGGGGACCGAGCAGTACTTC	CASSPGFQGTEQYF	TRBJ2-7	TRBV11-3	-	-
TGTGCCAGCAGTTCCCACAGCGGGGGGCCCTTCACCGGGGAGCTGTTTTTT	CASSSHSGGPFTGELFF	TRBJ2-2	TRBV6-2/TRBV6-3	TRBD2	-
TGTGCCAGCGCGCGGGACCGATCGGGGTCCTATAATTCACCCCTCCACTTT	CASARDRSGSYNSPLHF	TRBJ1-6	TRBV9	-	-
TGTGCCAGCAGCCAAGGACAGCGCAATTCACCCCTCCACTTT	CASSQGQRNSPLHF	TRBJ1-6	TRBV3-1/TRBV3-2	-	-
TGTGCCAGCTCACCTCAGGCGATCTCTGGGGCCAACGTCCTGACTTTC	CASSPQAISGANVLTF	TRBJ2-6	TRBV18	-	-
TGTGCCAGCAGCTTACCGGGACAGAGTTTCTACGAGCAGTACTTC	CASSLPGQSFYEQYF	TRBJ2-7	TRBV11-3	TRBD1	-
TGTGCCAGCAGCCCCGGAGGGCGGGGAAACTGGGGGGATACGCAGTATTTT	CASSPGGRGNWGDTQYF	TRBJ2-3	TRBV11-2	-	-
TGTGCCTGGAGTGTACTCCGCCCGACTAGCGGGAGGTCGTACAATGAGCAGTTCTTC	CAWSVLRPTSGRSYNEQFF	TRBJ2-1	TRBV30	TRBD2	-
TGTGCCAGCAGCTTGGGCCAGGGACTAAACGAGCAGTACTTC	CASSLGQGLNEQYF	TRBJ2-7	TRBV7-9	TRBD2	few
TGTGCCTGGAGTTTTAACTCGTTGAACACTGAAGCTTTCTTT	CAWSFNSLNTEAFF	TRBJ1-1	TRBV30	-	-
TGTGCCAGTAGTGTCAGGGGGGCCAACGTCCTGACTTTC	CASSVRGANVLTF	TRBJ2-6	TRBV19	-	-
TGTGCCAGCAGCGGGAGTCCCGCGGGGGCACTTGGAAACACCATATATTTT	CASSGSPAGALGNTIYF	TRBJ1-3	TRBV9	-	-
TGTGCCAGCTCACCACACAACAACTCCGGGGGGGGAGATACGCAGTATTTT	CASSPHNNSGGGDTQYF	TRBJ2-3	TRBV18	TRBD2	-
TGTGCCAGTAGTATAGAGGGACAGGGTTTCGTCACCGGGGAGCTGTTTTTT	CASSIEGQGFVTGELFF	TRBJ2-2	TRBV19	TRBD1	-
TGTGCCAGCAGTTATCGGACTAGCGGGAGCTACGAGCAGTACTTC	CASSYRTSGSYEQYF	TRBJ2-7	TRBV27	TRBD2	-
TGTGCCTGCCGGAGGAACACTGAAGCTTTCTTT	CACRRNTEAFF	TRBJ1-1	TRBV5-4	-	-
TGTGCCATCAGTGAGTCTGGGGCAGTTCAAGAGACCCAGTACTTC	CAISESGAVQETQYF	TRBJ2-5	TRBV10-3	-	-
TGTGCCAGCAGAGGACAGGGATTAGCTGGAAACACCATATATTTT	CASRGQGLAGNTIYF	TRBJ1-3	TRBV2	TRBD1	-
TGTGCCAGCAGCTCCCCAGACAGGTCTGGAAACACCATATATTTT	CASSSPDRSGNTIYF	TRBJ1-3	TRBV11-2	-	once
TGTGCCTGGGGGAGGGGAAGTGCGAACTATGGCTACACCTTC	CAWGRGSANYGYTF	TRBJ1-2	TRBV30	-	-
TGTGCCAGCAGCTGGTCGACAGGGGAGAACACCGGGGAGCTGTTTTTT	CASSWSTGENTGELFF	TRBJ2-2	TRBV7-8	TRBD1	-
TGTGCCAGCCTAACCCCAAGCTCTGGAAACACCATATATTTT	CASLTPSSGNTIYF	TRBJ1-3	TRBV28	-	once
TGCGCCAGCAACGGACAGCGGAACAATGAGCAGTTCTTC	CASNGQRNNEQFF	TRBJ2-1	TRBV10-1	-	-
TGTGCCAGCTCACCGGACATCGGCGTGAACACTGAAGCTTTCTTT	CASSPDIGVNTEAFF	TRBJ1-1	TRBV18	-	-
TGTGCCACCAGCAGAGATGGTGTGGGGCAGGGCGATCAGCCCCAGCATTTT	CATSRDGVGQGDQPQHF	TRBJ1-5	TRBV15	-	-
TGTGCCAGCAGGAACGGACAGGGCCAAGGCTACACCTTC	CASRNGQGQGYTF	TRBJ1-2	TRBV3-1/TRBV3-2	TRBD1	once
TGTGCCAGCTCACCTGGACAGGGCGGACAGCCCCAGCATTTT	CASSPGQGGQPQHF	TRBJ1-5	TRBV18	TRBD1	-
TGTGCCAGCTCACCGGGGGGATACTACGAGCAGTACTTC	CASSPGGYYEQYF	TRBJ2-7	TRBV18	-	once
TGTGCCAGCAGCTCTTATGGGGCAGACCCGCTGCGTTATAATTCACCCCTCCACTTT	CASSSYGADPLRYNSPLHF	TRBJ1-6	TRBV11-3	-	-
TGTGCCAGCAGTGAAGCAGGCCTAGCGGGGGGACTAATCTACAATGAGCAGTTCTTC	CASSEAGLAGGLIYNEQFF	TRBJ2-1	TRBV2	TRBD2	-
TGTGCCAGCAGTTACCGGACCACTTCGGGGGGCACTGAAGCTTTCTTT	CASSYRTTSGGTEAFF	TRBJ1-1	TRBV6-5	-	few
TGCGCCAGCCGCGCTTCCACGGGTACGCAGTATTTT	CASRASTGTQYF	TRBJ2-3	TRBV10-2	-	once